This T cell receptor beta chain was recorded in a study of Ad26.COV2.S vaccination and SARS-CoV-2 variants. At the level of the study: Donor allocation was to the COV1001 Ad26.COV2.S trial arm.

There are 12 residues in the CDR3. Germline V gene data show CDR1 as SEHNR and CDR2 as FQNEAQ (reference sequence). Trimming removed 5 bases from V and 5 bases from J, with 9 bases in between. Libraries were prepared by immunoSEQ multiplex PCR; TCRdb keeps only in-frame clonotypes and omits some of them. The sample holds 410,000 or so clones, roughly 90% seen once. Turning to this clone: Distinct nucleotide sequences in the sample also encode this CDR3.

The treatment denotes: over 15 received Ad26.COV2.S at low or high dose, single or two shots; about 5 received placebo; per-sample allocation not given. Specimens were obtained on day 63 following the first vaccine or placebo injection. The TCR comes from a person aged 18-60 years who received the Ad26.COV2.S COVID-19 vaccine or a placebo. The V call is TRBV7-9, the J call TRBJ1-1; D is unclear. Sequenced material: peripheral blood, taken in a trial of Ad26.COV2.S vaccine versus placebo. As DNA, the CDR3 is TGTGCCAGCAGCCCCCGAGGGACTGAAGCTTTCTTT. This sequence encodes CASSPRGTEAFF.